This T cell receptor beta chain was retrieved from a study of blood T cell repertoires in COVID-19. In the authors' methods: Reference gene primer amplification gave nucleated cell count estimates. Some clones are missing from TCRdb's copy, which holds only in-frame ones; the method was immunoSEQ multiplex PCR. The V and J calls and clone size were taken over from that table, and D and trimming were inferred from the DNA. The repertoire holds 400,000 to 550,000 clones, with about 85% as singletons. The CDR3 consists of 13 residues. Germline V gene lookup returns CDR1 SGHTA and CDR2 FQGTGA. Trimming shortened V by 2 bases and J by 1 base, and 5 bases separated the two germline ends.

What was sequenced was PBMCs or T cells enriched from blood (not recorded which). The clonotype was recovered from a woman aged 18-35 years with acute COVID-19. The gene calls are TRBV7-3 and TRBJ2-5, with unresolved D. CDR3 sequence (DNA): TGTGCCAGCAGCTTAGGCCTCCAAGAGACCCAGTACTTC. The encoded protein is CASSLGLQETQYF.